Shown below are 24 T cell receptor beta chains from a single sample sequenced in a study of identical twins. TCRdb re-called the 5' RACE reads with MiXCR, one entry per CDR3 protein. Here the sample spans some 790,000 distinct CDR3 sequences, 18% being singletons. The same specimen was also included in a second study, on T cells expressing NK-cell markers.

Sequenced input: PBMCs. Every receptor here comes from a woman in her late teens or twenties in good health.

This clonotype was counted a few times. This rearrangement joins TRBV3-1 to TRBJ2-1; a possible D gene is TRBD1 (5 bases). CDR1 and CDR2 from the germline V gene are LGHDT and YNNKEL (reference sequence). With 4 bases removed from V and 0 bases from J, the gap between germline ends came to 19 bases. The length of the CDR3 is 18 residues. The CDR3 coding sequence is TGTGCCAGCAGCCGTAACCCAGGGTATCGGAGCTCCTACAATGAGCAGTTCTTC. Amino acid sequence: CASSRNPGYRSSYNEQFF.

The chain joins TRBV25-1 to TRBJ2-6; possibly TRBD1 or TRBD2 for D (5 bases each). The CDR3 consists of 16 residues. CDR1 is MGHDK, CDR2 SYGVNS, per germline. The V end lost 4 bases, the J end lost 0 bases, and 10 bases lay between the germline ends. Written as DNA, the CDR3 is TGTGCCAGCAGTGGAGGGGAGCACTCTGGGGCCAACGTCCTGACTTTC. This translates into CASSGGEHSGANVLTF.

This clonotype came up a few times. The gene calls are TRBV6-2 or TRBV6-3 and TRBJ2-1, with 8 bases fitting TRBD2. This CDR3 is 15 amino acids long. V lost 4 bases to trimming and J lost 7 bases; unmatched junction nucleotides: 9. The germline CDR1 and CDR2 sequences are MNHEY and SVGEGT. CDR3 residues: CASSFLLAAINEQFF. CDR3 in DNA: TGTGCCAGCAGTTTTCTACTAGCGGCAATAAATGAGCAGTTCTTC.

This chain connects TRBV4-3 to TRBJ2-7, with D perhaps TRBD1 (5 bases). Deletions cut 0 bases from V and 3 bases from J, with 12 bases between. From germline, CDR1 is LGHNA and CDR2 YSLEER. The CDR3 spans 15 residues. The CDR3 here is CASSQDWTLDYEQYF. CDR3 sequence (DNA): TGCGCCAGCAGCCAAGACTGGACACTCGACTACGAGCAGTACTTC.

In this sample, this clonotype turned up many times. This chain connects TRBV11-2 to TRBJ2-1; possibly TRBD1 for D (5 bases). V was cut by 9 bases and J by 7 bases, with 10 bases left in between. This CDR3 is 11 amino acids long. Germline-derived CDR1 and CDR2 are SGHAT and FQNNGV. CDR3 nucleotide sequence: TGTGCCAGTCGCAGGGATAATGAGCAGTTCTTC. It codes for CASRRDNEQFF.

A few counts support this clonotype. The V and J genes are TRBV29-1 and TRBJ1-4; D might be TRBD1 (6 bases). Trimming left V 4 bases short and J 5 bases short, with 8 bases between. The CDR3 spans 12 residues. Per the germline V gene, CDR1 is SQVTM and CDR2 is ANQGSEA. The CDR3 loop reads CSVVGGNEKLFF. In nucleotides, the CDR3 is TGCAGCGTTGTAGGGGGGAATGAAAAACTGTTTTTT.

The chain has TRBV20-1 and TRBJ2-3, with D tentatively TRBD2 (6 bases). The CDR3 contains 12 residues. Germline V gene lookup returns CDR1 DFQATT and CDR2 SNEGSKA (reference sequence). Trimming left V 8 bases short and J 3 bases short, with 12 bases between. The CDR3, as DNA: TGCAGTTTCATAGCGGAAACAGATACGCAGTATTTT. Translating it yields CSFIAETDTQYF.

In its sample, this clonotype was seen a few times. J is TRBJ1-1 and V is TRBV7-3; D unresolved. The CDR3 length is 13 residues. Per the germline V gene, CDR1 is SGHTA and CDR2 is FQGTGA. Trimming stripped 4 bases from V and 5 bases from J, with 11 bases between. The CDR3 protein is CASSSSRETEAFF. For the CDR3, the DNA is TGTGCCAGCAGCTCTTCACGGGAGACTGAAGCTTTCTTT.

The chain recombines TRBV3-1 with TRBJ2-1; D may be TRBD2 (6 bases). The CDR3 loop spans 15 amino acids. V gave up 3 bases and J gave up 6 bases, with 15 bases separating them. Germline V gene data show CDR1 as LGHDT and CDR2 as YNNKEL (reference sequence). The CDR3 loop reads CASSQGSGLINEQFF. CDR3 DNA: TGTGCCAGCAGCCAGGGGAGCGGGCTAATCAATGAGCAGTTCTTC.

CDR3 loop: CASSPTGTGFGYTF. CDR3 DNA sequence: TGTGCCAGCAGTCCCACCGGGACAGGATTTGGCTACACCTTC. J is TRBJ1-2 and V is TRBV12-3 or TRBV12-4, with TRBD1 matching 8 bases. V lost 5 bases and J lost 7; bases outside the gene matches: 9. There are 14 residues in the CDR3.

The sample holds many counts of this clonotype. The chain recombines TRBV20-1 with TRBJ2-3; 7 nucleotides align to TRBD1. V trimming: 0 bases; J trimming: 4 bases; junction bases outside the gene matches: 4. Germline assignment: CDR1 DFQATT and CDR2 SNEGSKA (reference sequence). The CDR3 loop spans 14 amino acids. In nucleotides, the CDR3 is TGCAGTGCTAGAGATACGGACAGGTCAGATACGCAGTATTTT. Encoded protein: CSARDTDRSDTQYF.

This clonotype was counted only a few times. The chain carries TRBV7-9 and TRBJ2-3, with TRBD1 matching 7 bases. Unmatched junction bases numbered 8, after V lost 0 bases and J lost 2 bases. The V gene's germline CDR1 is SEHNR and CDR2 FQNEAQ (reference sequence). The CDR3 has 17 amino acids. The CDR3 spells CASSLASRQGSTDTQYF. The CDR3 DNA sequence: TGTGCCAGCAGCTTAGCCTCGAGACAGGGTTCCACAGATACGCAGTATTTT. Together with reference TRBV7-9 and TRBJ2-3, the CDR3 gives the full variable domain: DTGVSQNPRHKITKRGQNVTFRCDPISEHNRLYWYRQTLGQGPEFLTYFQNEAQLEKSRLLSDRFSAERPKGSFSTLEIQRTEQGDSAMYLCASSLASRQGSTDTQYFGPGTRLTVL.

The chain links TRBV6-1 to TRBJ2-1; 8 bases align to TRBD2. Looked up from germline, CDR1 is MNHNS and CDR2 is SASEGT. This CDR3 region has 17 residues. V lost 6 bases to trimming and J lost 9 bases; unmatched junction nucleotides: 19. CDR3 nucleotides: TGTGCCAGCAGCCGCGCCCGGACTAGCCGGGGCCGGGGTGAGCAGTTCTTC. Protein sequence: CASSRARTSRGRGEQFF.

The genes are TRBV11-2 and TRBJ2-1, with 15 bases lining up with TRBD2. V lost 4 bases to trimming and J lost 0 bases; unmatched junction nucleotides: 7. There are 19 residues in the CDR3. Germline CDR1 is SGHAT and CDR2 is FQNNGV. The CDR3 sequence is CASSSGLAGGSHSYNEQFF. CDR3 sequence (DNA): TGTGCCAGCAGCTCAGGACTAGCGGGAGGGAGCCACTCCTACAATGAGCAGTTCTTC.

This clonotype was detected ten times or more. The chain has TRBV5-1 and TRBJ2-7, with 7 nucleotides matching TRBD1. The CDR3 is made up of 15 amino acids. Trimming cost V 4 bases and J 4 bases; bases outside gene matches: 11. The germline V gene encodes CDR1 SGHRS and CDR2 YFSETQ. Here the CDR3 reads CASSPLQGQGYEQYF. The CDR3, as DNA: TGCGCCAGCAGCCCTCTACAGGGGCAGGGATACGAGCAGTACTTC.

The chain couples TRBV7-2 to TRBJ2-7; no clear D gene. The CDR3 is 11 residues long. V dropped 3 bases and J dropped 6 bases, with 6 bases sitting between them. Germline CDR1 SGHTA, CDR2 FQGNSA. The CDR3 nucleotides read TGTGCCAGCAGCTTTATCTCCGAGCAGTACTTC. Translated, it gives CASSFISEQYF.

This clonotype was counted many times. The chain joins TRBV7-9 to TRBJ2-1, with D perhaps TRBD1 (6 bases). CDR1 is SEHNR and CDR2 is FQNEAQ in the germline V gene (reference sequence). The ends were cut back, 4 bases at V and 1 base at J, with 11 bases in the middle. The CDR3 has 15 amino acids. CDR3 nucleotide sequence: TGTGCCAGCAGCTCTCGACAGGATTCCTACAATGAGCAGTTCTTC. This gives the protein CASSSRQDSYNEQFF.

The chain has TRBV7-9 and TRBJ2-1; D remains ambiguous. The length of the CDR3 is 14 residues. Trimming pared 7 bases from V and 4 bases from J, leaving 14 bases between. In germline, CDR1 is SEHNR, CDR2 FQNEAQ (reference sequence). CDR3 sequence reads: CASTHSKVYNEQFF. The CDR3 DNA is TGTGCCAGCACCCATTCGAAGGTTTACAATGAGCAGTTCTTC.

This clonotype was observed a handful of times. CDR3: CASLEQGGTEAFF. In nucleotides, the CDR3 is TGTGCCAGCTTAGAACAGGGAGGGACTGAAGCTTTCTTT. This chain links TRBV7-9 with TRBJ1-1, with a possible D match to TRBD1 (6 bases). The V gene's germline CDR1 is SEHNR and CDR2 FQNEAQ (reference sequence). Trimming took 8 bases from V and 5 from J, leaving 15 bases between them. The CDR3 sequence is 13 residues long.

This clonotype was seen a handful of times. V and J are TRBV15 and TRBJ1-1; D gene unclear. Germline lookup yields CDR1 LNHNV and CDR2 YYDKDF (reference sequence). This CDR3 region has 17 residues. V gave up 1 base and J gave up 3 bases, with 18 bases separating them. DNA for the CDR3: TGTGCCACCAGCAGAGTTTGGGCAGAAAGTAGGGACACTGAAGCTTTCTTT. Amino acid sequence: CATSRVWAESRDTEAFF.

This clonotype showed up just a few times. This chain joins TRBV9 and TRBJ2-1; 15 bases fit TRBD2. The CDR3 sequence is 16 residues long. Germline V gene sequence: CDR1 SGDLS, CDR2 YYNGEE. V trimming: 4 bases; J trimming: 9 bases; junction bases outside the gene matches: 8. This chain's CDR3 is CASSIRTSGREGEQFF. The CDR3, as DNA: TGTGCCAGCAGCATCCGGACTAGCGGGAGGGAGGGTGAGCAGTTCTTC. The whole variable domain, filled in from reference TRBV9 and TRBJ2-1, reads DSGVTQTPKHLITATGQRVTLRCSPRSGDLSVYWYQQSLDQGLQFLIQYYNGEERAKGNILERFSAQQFPDLHSELNLSSLELGDSALYFCASSIRTSGREGEQFFGPGTRLTVL.

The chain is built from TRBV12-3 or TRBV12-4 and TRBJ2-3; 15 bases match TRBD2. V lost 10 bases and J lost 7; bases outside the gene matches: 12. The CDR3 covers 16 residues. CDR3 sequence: CAITRHGTSGRNTQYF. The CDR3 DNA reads TGTGCCATCACGAGGCACGGGACTAGCGGGAGGAATACGCAGTATTTT.

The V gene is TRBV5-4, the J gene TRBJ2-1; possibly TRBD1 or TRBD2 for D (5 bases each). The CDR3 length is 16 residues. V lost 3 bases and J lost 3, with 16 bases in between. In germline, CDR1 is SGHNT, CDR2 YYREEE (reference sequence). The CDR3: CASSSGTNSRYNEQFF. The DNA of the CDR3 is TGTGCCAGCAGCTCTGGGACCAATTCTCGCTACAATGAGCAGTTCTTC.

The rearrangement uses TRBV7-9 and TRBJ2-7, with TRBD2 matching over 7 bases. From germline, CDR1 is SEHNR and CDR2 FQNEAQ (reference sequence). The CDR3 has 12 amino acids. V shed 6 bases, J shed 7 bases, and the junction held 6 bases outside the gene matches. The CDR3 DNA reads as TGTGCCAGCAGTCCAAGAGCGGGGGAGCAGTACTTC. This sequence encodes CASSPRAGEQYF. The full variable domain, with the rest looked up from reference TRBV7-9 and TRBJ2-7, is DTGVSQNPRHKITKRGQNVTFRCDPISEHNRLYWYRQTLGQGPEFLTYFQNEAQLEKSRLLSDRFSAERPKGSFSTLEIQRTEQGDSAMYLCASSPRAGEQYFGPGTRLTVT.